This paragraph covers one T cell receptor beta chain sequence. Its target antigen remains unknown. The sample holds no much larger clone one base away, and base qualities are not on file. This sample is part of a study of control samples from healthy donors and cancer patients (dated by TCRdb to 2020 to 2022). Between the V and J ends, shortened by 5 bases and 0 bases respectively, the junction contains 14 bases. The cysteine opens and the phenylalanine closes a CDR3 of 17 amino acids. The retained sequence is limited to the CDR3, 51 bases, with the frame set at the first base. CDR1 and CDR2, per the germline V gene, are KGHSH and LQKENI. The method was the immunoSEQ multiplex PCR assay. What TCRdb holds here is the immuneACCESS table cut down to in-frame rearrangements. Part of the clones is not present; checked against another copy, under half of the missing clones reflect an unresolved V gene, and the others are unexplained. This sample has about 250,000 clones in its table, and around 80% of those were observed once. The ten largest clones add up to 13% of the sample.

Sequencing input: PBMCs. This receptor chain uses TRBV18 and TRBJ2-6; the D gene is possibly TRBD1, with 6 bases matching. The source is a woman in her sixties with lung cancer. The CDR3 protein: CASSSRQAFSGANVLTF. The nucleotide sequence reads TGTGCCAGCTCATCCCGACAGGCATTCTCTGGGGCCAACGTCCTGACTTTC.